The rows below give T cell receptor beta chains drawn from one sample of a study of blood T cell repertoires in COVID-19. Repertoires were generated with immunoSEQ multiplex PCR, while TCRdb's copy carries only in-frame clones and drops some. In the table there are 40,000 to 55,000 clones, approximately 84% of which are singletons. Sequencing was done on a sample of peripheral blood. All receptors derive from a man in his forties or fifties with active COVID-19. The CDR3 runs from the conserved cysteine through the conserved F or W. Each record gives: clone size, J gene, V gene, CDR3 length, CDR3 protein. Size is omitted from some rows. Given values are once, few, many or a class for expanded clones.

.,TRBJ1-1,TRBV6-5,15,CASSYSSHPYTEAFF
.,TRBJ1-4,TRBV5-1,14,CASSQGQHNEKLFF
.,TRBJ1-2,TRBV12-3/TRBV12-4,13,CASSTQEARGYTF
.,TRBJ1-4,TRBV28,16,CASSFQGGATNEKLFF
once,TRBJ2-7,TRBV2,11,CASTYSYEQYF
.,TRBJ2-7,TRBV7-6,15,CASSPSRLDGYEQYF
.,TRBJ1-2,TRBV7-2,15,CASSLKTGGNYGYTF
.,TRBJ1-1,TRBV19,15,CASSPQGQWSTEAFF
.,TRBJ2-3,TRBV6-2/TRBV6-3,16,CASSYWGGGATDTQYF
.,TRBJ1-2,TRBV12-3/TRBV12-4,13,CASSSSPLSSYTF
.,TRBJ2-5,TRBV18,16,CASSPGGTGGFETQYF
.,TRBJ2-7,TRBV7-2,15,CASSPTGGVNYEQYF
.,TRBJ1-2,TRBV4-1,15,CASSLLPGQGHGYTF
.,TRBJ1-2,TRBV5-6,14,CASSWGQGAYGYTF
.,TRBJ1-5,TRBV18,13,CASSPGPNQPQHF
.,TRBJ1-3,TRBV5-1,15,CASSLSGNPGNTIYF
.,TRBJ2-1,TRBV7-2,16,CASSLEWVAPDNEQFF
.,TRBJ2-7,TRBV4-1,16,CASSQASQGLNYEQYF
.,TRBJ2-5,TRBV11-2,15,CASSPSPGIGETQYF
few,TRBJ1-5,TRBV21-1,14,CAKRDRGSNQPQHF
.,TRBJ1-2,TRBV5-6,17,CASSPSTRRLQNYGYTF
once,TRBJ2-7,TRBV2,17,CASMGLAGETVPLEQYF
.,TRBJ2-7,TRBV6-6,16,CASIKNPGQGTYEQYF
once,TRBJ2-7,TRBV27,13,CASSSDSLGEQYF
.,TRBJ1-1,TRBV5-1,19,CASSLATKTGGIGNTEAFF
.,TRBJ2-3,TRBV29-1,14,CSVEVTSAGHTQYF
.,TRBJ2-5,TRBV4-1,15,CASSQERGGRGTQYF
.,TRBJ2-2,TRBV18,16,CASSPPPGQGPGELFF
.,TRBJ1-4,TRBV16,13,CASSTNRGEKLFF
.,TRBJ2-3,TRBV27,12,CEGGGAPDTQYF
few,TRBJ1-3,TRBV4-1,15,CASSQDGGAGNTIYF
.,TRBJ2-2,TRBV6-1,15,CASSDGTGHTGELFF
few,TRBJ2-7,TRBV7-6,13,CASSLGEEIEQYF
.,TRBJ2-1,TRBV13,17,CASSRPGTGGDYNEQFF
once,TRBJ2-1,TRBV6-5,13,CASSYRAAGMQFF
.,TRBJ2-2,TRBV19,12,CATQGASGELFF
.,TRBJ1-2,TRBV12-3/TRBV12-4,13,CASSLGRGRGYTF
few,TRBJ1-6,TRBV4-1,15,CASSPPGGNNSPLHF
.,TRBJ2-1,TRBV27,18,CASSSTGLAGGRYNEQFF
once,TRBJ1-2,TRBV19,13,CASRDSPSRGYTF
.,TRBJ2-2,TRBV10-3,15,CAILGSAGDTGELFF
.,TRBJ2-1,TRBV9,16,CASSVAGTLTYNEQFF
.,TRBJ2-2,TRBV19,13,CASQRGNTGELFF
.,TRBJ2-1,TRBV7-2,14,CASSLGLSRHEQFF
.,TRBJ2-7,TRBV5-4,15,CASSKLAGGPYEQYF
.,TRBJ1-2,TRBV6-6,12,CATDSGGFGYTF